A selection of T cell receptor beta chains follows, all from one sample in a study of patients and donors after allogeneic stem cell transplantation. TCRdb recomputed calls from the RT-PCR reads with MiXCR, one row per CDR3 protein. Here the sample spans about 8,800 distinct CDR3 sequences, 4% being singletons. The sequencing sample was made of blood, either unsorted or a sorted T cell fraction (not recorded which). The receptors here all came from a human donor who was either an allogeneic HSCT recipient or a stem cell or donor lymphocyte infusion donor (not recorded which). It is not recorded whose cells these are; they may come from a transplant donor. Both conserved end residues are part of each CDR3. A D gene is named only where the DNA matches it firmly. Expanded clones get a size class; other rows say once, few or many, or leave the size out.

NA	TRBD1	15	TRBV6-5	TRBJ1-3	TGTGCCAGCAGTAACCAGGGGGGCGGTGGAAACACCATATATTTT	CASSNQGGGGNTIYF
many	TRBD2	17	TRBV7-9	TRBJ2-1	TGTGCCAGCAGCCCTAGCGAGGGAGGGAGAGGCTACAATGAGCAGTTCTTC	CASSPSEGGRGYNEQFF
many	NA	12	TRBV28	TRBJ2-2	TGTGCCAGCAGTCTCGTCACCGGGGAGCTGTTTTTT	CASSLVTGELFF
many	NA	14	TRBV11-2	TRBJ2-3	TGTGCCAGCACCCGACCCCCCCACACAGATACGCAGTATTTT	CASTRPPHTDTQYF
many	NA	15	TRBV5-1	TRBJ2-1	TGCGCCAGCAGCTTGGGGTCCCTCACCACCAATGAGCAGTTCTTC	CASSLGSLTTNEQFF
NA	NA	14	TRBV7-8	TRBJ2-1	TGTGCCAGCATGCCGGGGGCAGGGGGTAATGAGCAGTTCTTC	CASMPGAGGNEQFF
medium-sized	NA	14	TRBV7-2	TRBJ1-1	TGTGCCAGCAGCTTAGTGGGGGCCTGGACTGAAGCTTTCTTT	CASSLVGAWTEAFF
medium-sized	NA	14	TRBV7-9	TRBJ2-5	TGTGCCAGCAGCACACGCGGAGGGCAAGAGACCCAGTACTTC	CASSTRGGQETQYF
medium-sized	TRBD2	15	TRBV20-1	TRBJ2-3	TGCAGTGCTAGAGATGATGGGAGGGCCCAAGATACGCAGTATTTT	CSARDDGRAQDTQYF
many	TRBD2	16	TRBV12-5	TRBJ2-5	TGTGCTAGTACATTAGGGGTTGGCGGGAGCGGGGAGACCCAGTACTTC	CASTLGVGGSGETQYF
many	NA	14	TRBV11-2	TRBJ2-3	TGTGCCAGCAGCTTAGCGGGGAGACCAGATACGCAGTATTTT	CASSLAGRPDTQYF
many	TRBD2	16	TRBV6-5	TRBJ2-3	TGTGCCAGCAGTTACCTCACTAGCGGGTACCAAGATACGCAGTATTTT	CASSYLTSGYQDTQYF
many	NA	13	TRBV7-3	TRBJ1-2	TGTGCCAGCAGCCTTAGGGATCACTATGGCTACACCTTC	CASSLRDHYGYTF
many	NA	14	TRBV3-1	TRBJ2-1	TGTGCCAGCAGCCCACCCACAGGATACAATGAGCAGTTCTTC	CASSPPTGYNEQFF
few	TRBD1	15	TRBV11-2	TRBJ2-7	TGTGCCAGCAGCCCAACGGCAGGGGGCTACCACGAGCAGTACTTC	CASSPTAGGYHEQYF
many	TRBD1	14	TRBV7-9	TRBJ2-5	TGTGCCAGCAGCAAACAGGGGGCCCAAGAGACCCAGTACTTC	CASSKQGAQETQYF
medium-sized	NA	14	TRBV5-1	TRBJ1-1	TGCGCCAGCAGCTTAACGACTGAGAGCACTGAAGCTTTCTTT	CASSLTTESTEAFF
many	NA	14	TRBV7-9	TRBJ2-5	TGTGCCAGCAGCTTTAGGTGGGAGGTGGAGACCCAGTACTTC	CASSFRWEVETQYF
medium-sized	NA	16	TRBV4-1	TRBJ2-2	TGCGCCAGCAGCCTACATGGTTCACAGAACACCGGGGAGCTGTTTTTT	CASSLHGSQNTGELFF
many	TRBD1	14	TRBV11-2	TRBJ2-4	TGTGCCAGCAGCCCACGGACAGGGAAAAACATTCAGTACTTC	CASSPRTGKNIQYF
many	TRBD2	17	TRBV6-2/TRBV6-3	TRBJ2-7	TGTGCCAGCAGTCCGGGGACTAGCGGGATGGGGGCTAACGAGCAGTACTTC	CASSPGTSGMGANEQYF
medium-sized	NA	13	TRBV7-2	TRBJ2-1	TGTGCCAGCAGCTTAGGGTCCTACAATGAGCAGTTCTTC	CASSLGSYNEQFF
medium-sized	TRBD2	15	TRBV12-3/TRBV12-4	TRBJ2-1	TGTGCCAGCAGTCTAATAGCGGGGAGTTACAATGAGCAGTTCTTC	CASSLIAGSYNEQFF
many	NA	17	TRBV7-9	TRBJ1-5	TGTGCCAGCAGCTTAGGAGGTGGGGGTGCCCTCAATCAGCCCCAGCATTTT	CASSLGGGGALNQPQHF
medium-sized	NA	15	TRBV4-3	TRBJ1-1	TGCGCCAGCAGCCAATATGGATATCGGAGAGAGCAAGCTTTCTTT	CASSQYGYRREQAFF
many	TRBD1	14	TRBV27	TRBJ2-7	TGTGCCCCCCGGGAGGGACAGGGGGTTTACGAGCAGTACTTC	CAPREGQGVYEQYF
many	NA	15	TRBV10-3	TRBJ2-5	TGTGCCATCAGTGAGCCTCTCCGAGGAGGAGAGACCCAGTACTTC	CAISEPLRGGETQYF
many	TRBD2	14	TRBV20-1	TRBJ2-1	TGCAGTGCCAGACTAGCGGGAGGGTCTAATGAGCAGTTCTTC	CSARLAGGSNEQFF
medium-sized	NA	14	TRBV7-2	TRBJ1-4	TGTGCCAGCAGCTCCCAGGGGAGGGATGAAAAACTGTTTTTT	CASSSQGRDEKLFF
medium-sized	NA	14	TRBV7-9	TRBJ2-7	TGTGCCAGCAGCCCACGGGACGGGCTTTGGGAGCAGTACTTC	CASSPRDGLWEQYF
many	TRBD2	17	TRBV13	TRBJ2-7	TGTGCCAGCAGCTTAGGCCTCTCGGCTAGCGGGAGCCACGAGCAGTACTTC	CASSLGLSASGSHEQYF
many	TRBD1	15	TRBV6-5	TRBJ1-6	TGTGCCAGCAGTCGGACAGGGGTAAATAATTCACCCCTCCACTTT	CASSRTGVNNSPLHF
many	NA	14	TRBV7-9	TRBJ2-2	TGTGCCAGCAGCTTAGTAGTGGCTGGCGGGGAGCTGTTTTTT	CASSLVVAGGELFF
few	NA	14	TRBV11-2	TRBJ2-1	TGTGCCAGCAGCTTAGCATTCAGGGACAATGAGCAGTTCTTC	CASSLAFRDNEQFF
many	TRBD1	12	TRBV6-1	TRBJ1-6	TGTGCCAGCAATCTGGGGGGACAGCCCCTCCACTTT	CASNLGGQPLHF
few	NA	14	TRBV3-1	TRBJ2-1	TGTGCCAGCAGCCAGGGCGGACAGTACAATGAGCAGTTCTTC	CASSQGGQYNEQFF
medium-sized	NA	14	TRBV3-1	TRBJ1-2	TGTGCCAGCAGCCAAGAAATCCTCACCGGCGGCTACACCTTC	CASSQEILTGGYTF
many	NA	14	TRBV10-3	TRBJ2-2	TGTGCCATCAGTGAAATCAGGGTCACCGGGGAGCTGTTTTTT	CAISEIRVTGELFF
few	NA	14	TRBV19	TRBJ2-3	TGTGCCAGTACCGAGCGACGAAGCACAGATACGCAGTATTTT	CASTERRSTDTQYF
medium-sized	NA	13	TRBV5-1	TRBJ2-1	TGCGCCAGCAGCTTGATTGGGTCCAATGAGCAGTTCTTC	CASSLIGSNEQFF
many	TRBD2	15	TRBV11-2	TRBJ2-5	TGTGCCAGCAGCTTATCTAGCGGGCCCCAAGAGACCCAGTACTTC	CASSLSSGPQETQYF
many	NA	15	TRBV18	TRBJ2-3	TGTGCCAGCTCACAAGGGGTCGCGGGCACAGATACGCAGTATTTT	CASSQGVAGTDTQYF
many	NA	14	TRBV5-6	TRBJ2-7	TGTGCCAGCAGCTTGGGAGGGATCGGTTACGAGCAGTACTTC	CASSLGGIGYEQYF
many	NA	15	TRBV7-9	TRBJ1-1	TGTGCCAGCAGCTTAGGTGGCCAGTTGAACACTGAAGCTTTCTTT	CASSLGGQLNTEAFF
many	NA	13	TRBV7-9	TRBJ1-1	TGTGCCAGCAGCTTAGTAGCGGACACTGAAGCTTTCTTT	CASSLVADTEAFF
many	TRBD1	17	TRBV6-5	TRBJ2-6	TGTGCCAGCAGTTGGACAGGGGGCGGAGGCGGGGCCAACGTCCTGACTTTC	CASSWTGGGGGANVLTF
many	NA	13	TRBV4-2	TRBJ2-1	TGTGCCAGCAGCCAGGGGTGGGGGGATGAGCAGTTCTTC	CASSQGWGDEQFF
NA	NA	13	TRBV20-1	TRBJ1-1	TGCAGTGCTAGAGTGCTGCGGGACACTGAAGCTTTCTTT	CSARVLRDTEAFF
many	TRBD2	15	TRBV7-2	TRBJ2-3	TGTGCCAGCAGGAAAGCGGGAACTACCACAGATACGCAGTATTTT	CASRKAGTTTDTQYF
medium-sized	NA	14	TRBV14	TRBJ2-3	TGTGCCAGCAGCCGCGACCACAGGGTAGATACGCAGTATTTT	CASSRDHRVDTQYF
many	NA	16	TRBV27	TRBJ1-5	TGTGCCAGCAGTCCGACTAGGGCCAGAGGCAATCAGCCCCAGCATTTT	CASSPTRARGNQPQHF
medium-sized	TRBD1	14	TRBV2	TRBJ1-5	TGTGCCAGCAGTCGACAGGGGGCTCATCAGCCCCAGCATTTT	CASSRQGAHQPQHF
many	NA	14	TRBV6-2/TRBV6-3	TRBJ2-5	TGTGCCAGCAGTTACGGGAAGTTGTTAGAGACCCAGTACTTC	CASSYGKLLETQYF
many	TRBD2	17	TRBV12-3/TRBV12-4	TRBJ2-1	TGTGCCAGCTTCTCCGGGCCCCTAGCGGGATTCTACAATGAGCAGTTCTTC	CASFSGPLAGFYNEQFF
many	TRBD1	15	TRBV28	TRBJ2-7	TGTGCCAGCAGTCCGCTGAGGCAGGGGGCGAGGGAGCAGTACTTC	CASSPLRQGAREQYF
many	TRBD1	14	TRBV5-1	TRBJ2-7	TGCGCCAGCACCAGGGGGACAGGGGGCCACGAGCAGTACTTC	CASTRGTGGHEQYF
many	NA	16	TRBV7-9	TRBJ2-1	TGTGCCAGCGCTTTCACCCAAGCGAGGTTGTACAATGAGCAGTTCTTC	CASAFTQARLYNEQFF